A selection of T cell receptor beta chains follows, all from one sample in a study of cytotoxic CD8 clonotypes in ibrutinib-treated CLL. The repertoire was sequenced with immunoSEQ multiplex PCR; TCRdb's copy has only in-frame clones and lacks some. This repertoire shows about 160,000 clones, less than 85% found once; its top ten account for about 4.5%. The input for sequencing was PBMCs, taken after 24 months of ibrutinib treatment. Source of these receptors: a human donor with chronic lymphocytic leukemia. Both conserved end residues are part of each CDR3. Fields, in order: clone size, V gene, J gene, D gene, CDR3 DNA, CDR3 protein. D genes are given only for firm matches. Expanded clones are given a class, and other clones once, few, many or no size at all.

-	TRBV5-6	TRBJ2-5	TRBD1	TGTGCCAGCAGCGACCGCGGGACAGGCGGCCGGGAGACCCAGTACTTC	CASSDRGTGGRETQYF
-	TRBV5-1	TRBJ2-1	TRBD2	TGCGCCAGCAGCTCCTATACTAGCGGGGGGGCATATGAGCAGTTCTTC	CASSSYTSGGAYEQFF
-	TRBV7-2	TRBJ2-7	TRBD1	TGTGCCAGCAGCTCACGACAGGGTACACACGAGCAGTACTTC	CASSSRQGTHEQYF
-	TRBV6-1	TRBJ1-5	-	TGTGCCAGCAGTGCTAACAGTAGAGTTAGCAATCAGCCCCAGCATTTT	CASSANSRVSNQPQHF
-	TRBV5-3	TRBJ2-3	TRBD2	TGTGCCAGAAGCTGGGGACTAGCGGGCGGTCCTACAGATACGCAGTATTTT	CARSWGLAGGPTDTQYF
-	TRBV19	TRBJ1-6	-	TGTGCCAGTAGGTCAAGGGGATCAAATTCACCCCTCCACTTT	CASRSRGSNSPLHF
once	TRBV11-2	TRBJ2-1	-	TGTGCCAGCAGCCCCCTGACTGGCGGGACCGATGAGCAGTTCTTC	CASSPLTGGTDEQFF
-	TRBV18	TRBJ1-1	-	TGTGCCAGCTCACCACCGCTCCAGGGCGGGGGAAACACTGAAGCTTTCTTT	CASSPPLQGGGNTEAFF
-	TRBV6-5	TRBJ1-1	-	TGTGCCAGCAGCCGGGCGAGTACAGGGAGCACTGAAGCTTTCTTT	CASSRASTGSTEAFF
many	TRBV7-2	TRBJ2-1	-	TGTGCCAGCAGCCCGACCTGGAGCTCCTACAATGAGCAGTTCTTC	CASSPTWSSYNEQFF
-	TRBV14	TRBJ2-3	-	TGTGCCAGCAGCCGTTTTTGGGATACGCAGTATTTT	CASSRFWDTQYF
-	TRBV7-3	TRBJ2-7	-	TGTGCCAGCAGCCGCCGCGGGACAGACTACGAGCAGTACTTC	CASSRRGTDYEQYF
-	TRBV29-1	TRBJ2-3	-	TGCAGCGTTGAAGAACGGGGGCGCATAGATACGCAGTATTTT	CSVEERGRIDTQYF
-	TRBV28	TRBJ1-4	-	TGTGCCAGCAGTATAACAGGGAGAGGTAATGAAAAACTGTTTTTT	CASSITGRGNEKLFF
-	TRBV7-3	TRBJ2-1	TRBD1	TGTGCCAGCAGCTCTGAGAGGGACAGTTACAATGAGCAGTTCTTC	CASSSERDSYNEQFF
-	TRBV6-5	TRBJ1-2	-	TGTGCCAGCTGGGGTAATGCGCCATATGGCTACACCTTC	CASWGNAPYGYTF
-	TRBV28	TRBJ1-1	-	TGTGCCAGCAGCACTACCGGGACGGTGGGCCACACTGAAGCTTTCTTT	CASSTTGTVGHTEAFF
once	TRBV5-1	TRBJ2-5	-	TGCGCCAGCAGCTTTGGCCCAACGGGGGAGACCCAGTACTTC	CASSFGPTGETQYF
-	TRBV21-1	TRBJ2-7	-	TGTGCCAGCAGCAGCCAGGGACAGGGGTTCGTCTACGAGCAGTACTTC	CASSSQGQGFVYEQYF
-	TRBV19	TRBJ1-3	-	TGTGCCAGTACATCGGGAGCTTCTTTCTCTGGAAACACCATATATTTT	CASTSGASFSGNTIYF
-	TRBV19	TRBJ1-5	-	TGTGCCAGTAGTCAGTCCGCCACTTATAGCAATCAGCCCCAGCATTTT	CASSQSATYSNQPQHF
-	TRBV7-2	TRBJ2-5	-	TGTGCCAGCAGCTTAGTCGGCGGAATCCAAGAGACCCAGTACTTC	CASSLVGGIQETQYF
-	TRBV9	TRBJ2-7	-	TGTGCCAGCACCAAAGATGGGGCTAAGAGCTCCTACGAGCAGTACTTC	CASTKDGAKSSYEQYF
-	TRBV7-9	TRBJ1-2	-	TGTGCCAGCAGCTTGGACCTCGGAGGGGGCTACACCTTC	CASSLDLGGGYTF
-	TRBV9	TRBJ2-2	-	TGTGCCAGCAGCGCAGGCTCTACCCTAGTCACCGGGGAGCTGTTTTTT	CASSAGSTLVTGELFF
-	TRBV7-9	TRBJ1-3	TRBD1	TGTGCCAGCAGCTTGGAACAGGGGCCCCGGAACTCTGGAAACACCATATATTTT	CASSLEQGPRNSGNTIYF
-	TRBV19	TRBJ1-2	-	TGTGCCAGTATCTCAAAACAGGGCTACTATGGCTACACCTTC	CASISKQGYYGYTF
-	TRBV29-1	TRBJ1-2	TRBD1	TGCAGCGTTGTCGGACAGGACGTCTATGGCTACACCTTC	CSVVGQDVYGYTF
-	TRBV7-3	TRBJ1-1	-	TGTGCCAGCAGCTCCGGCCCTAACACTGAAGCTTTCTTT	CASSSGPNTEAFF
-	TRBV5-1	TRBJ2-3	-	TGCGCCAGCAGCACCTCGGGCACCCGGAGCACAGATACGCAGTATTTT	CASSTSGTRSTDTQYF
-	TRBV6-1	TRBJ1-4	TRBD1	TGTGCCAGCATGAGGACAGGCGGGACTGAAAAACTGTTTTTT	CASMRTGGTEKLFF
-	TRBV5-1	TRBJ1-1	-	TGCGCCAGCAGCCCCTCGACGGTGAACACTGAAGCTTTCTTT	CASSPSTVNTEAFF
-	TRBV18	TRBJ2-3	-	TGTGCCAGCTCCCGGCTCATGGCAGATACGCAGTATTTT	CASSRLMADTQYF
-	TRBV10-1	TRBJ1-4	TRBD1	TGCGCCAGCCAACAGGGGCCGAATGAAAAACTGTTTTTT	CASQQGPNEKLFF
-	TRBV4-2	TRBJ2-5	-	TGTGCCAGCAGCCAAGATAGAGGGGGGAGAGAGACCCAGTACTTC	CASSQDRGGRETQYF
-	TRBV5-4	TRBJ2-2	TRBD2	TGTGCCAGCAGCTTGGGGTCTAGCGGACTACTCGGGGAGCTGTTTTTT	CASSLGSSGLLGELFF
-	TRBV6-5	TRBJ2-3	-	TGTGCCAGCAGTTACCGAGGGGGGTTCACAGATACGCAGTATTTT	CASSYRGGFTDTQYF
-	TRBV2	TRBJ2-1	-	TGTGCCAGCAGTGAGCTAGCGTATACAAGCTCCTACAATGAGCAGTTCTTC	CASSELAYTSSYNEQFF
-	TRBV7-2	TRBJ2-5	TRBD2	TGTGCCAGCAGCTCTTGGACTAGCGGGGGAAGGAGGCAAGAGACCCAGTACTTC	CASSSWTSGGRRQETQYF
few	TRBV30	TRBJ1-5	-	TGTGCCTGGAGTGTAGAGGTTCTGGGAAATCAGCCCCAGCATTTT	CAWSVEVLGNQPQHF
many	TRBV30	TRBJ1-2	-	TGTGCCGGTACAGGGTTTGGCTACACCTTC	CAGTGFGYTF
-	TRBV7-2	TRBJ1-4	-	TGTGCCAGCAGCCTCTACGACGGTGCCAATGAAAAACTGTTTTTT	CASSLYDGANEKLFF
-	TRBV6-6	TRBJ2-2	-	TGTGCCAGCATCGACGACACCCACACCGGGGAGCTGTTTTTT	CASIDDTHTGELFF
-	TRBV30	TRBJ2-7	TRBD2	TGTGCCTGCCATGGACTAGCGGGGGCGTACGAGCAGTACTTC	CACHGLAGAYEQYF
-	TRBV7-2	TRBJ1-2	TRBD1	TGTGCCAGCAGGATCGGGACAGGGGCTTATGGCTACACCTTC	CASRIGTGAYGYTF
-	TRBV29-1	TRBJ1-4	TRBD1	TGCAGCGTTCCAGGGGGCGCTGATGAAAAACTGTTTTTT	CSVPGGADEKLFF
-	TRBV7-9	TRBJ1-5	-	TGTGCCAGCAGACCCACTGGGGCAGGCAATCAGCCCCAGCATTTT	CASRPTGAGNQPQHF
-	TRBV7-9	TRBJ2-7	-	TGTGCCAGCAGCTTATTGGCTGGGTCGGAGCAGTACTTC	CASSLLAGSEQYF
-	TRBV5-1	TRBJ2-7	TRBD1	TGCGCCAGCAGCACAGGGGGGCCCTACGAGCAGTACTTC	CASSTGGPYEQYF
-	TRBV10-2	TRBJ1-6	-	TGCGCCAGCAGTCTTCCAAATTCACCCCTCCACTTT	CASSLPNSPLHF
-	TRBV27	TRBJ1-5	-	TGTGCCACTGGGAGGGCAGGGAGCAATCAGCCCCAGCATTTT	CATGRAGSNQPQHF